This is a list of T cell receptor beta chains from one sample in a study of blood T cell repertoires in COVID-19. The assay was immunoSEQ multiplex PCR, and TCRdb's table has in-frame clones only and misses some. The sample records 140,000 to 150,000 clones, roughly 86% being singletons. Material: peripheral blood. All receptors come from a man in his sixties or seventies with acute or convalescent COVID-19. Each CDR3 is given with its conserved first and last residue. Fields, in order: V gene, clone size, J gene, D gene, CDR3 protein, CDR3 DNA. D genes are given only for firm matches. The size entry is marked missing in some rows and otherwise reads once, few, many or a size class.

TRBV13	NA	TRBJ2-3	NA	CASSFIVAGSTDTQYF	TGTGCCAGCAGCTTTATCGTGGCGGGAAGTACAGATACGCAGTATTTT
TRBV18	once	TRBJ2-3	TRBD1	CASSPGTVGSTDTQYF	TGTGCCAGCTCACCGGGGACAGTCGGAAGTACAGATACGCAGTATTTT
TRBV9	NA	TRBJ1-2	TRBD1	CASSVGQGSYGYTF	TGTGCCAGCAGCGTCGGACAGGGAAGCTATGGCTACACCTTC
TRBV7-3	NA	TRBJ2-2	TRBD1	CASSRQGDTGELFF	TGTGCCAGCAGCCGACAGGGCGACACCGGGGAGCTGTTTTTT
TRBV29-1	NA	TRBJ2-1	NA	CSVVESSYNEQFF	TGCAGCGTGGTAGAGAGCTCCTACAATGAGCAGTTCTTC
TRBV11-3	once	TRBJ1-1	NA	CASSSGEDTEAFF	TGTGCCAGCAGCTCGGGGGAGGACACTGAAGCTTTCTTT
TRBV10-1	NA	TRBJ1-5	NA	CASSDSGSNQPQHF	TGCGCCAGCAGTGATTCGGGGAGCAATCAGCCCCAGCATTTT
TRBV15	NA	TRBJ2-3	NA	CATSRALGGHSTDTQYF	TGTGCCACCAGCAGAGCCCTCGGGGGGCATAGCACAGATACGCAGTATTTT
TRBV5-1	once	TRBJ1-1	TRBD1	CASSLAGTATPNAEAFF	TGCGCCAGCAGCTTGGCTGGGACAGCCACCCCTAACGCTGAAGCTTTCTTT
TRBV5-4	NA	TRBJ2-5	TRBD1	CASSVQGAGETQYF	TGTGCCAGCAGCGTACAGGGGGCGGGCGAGACCCAGTACTTC
TRBV5-1	NA	TRBJ2-3	TRBD2	CASSSSGGGLSTDTQYF	TGCGCCAGCAGCTCAAGCGGGGGAGGGCTCAGCACAGATACGCAGTATTTT
TRBV7-8	NA	TRBJ2-1	TRBD2	CASSSGTSGWGYNEQFF	TGTGCCAGCAGCTCAGGGACTAGCGGTTGGGGATACAATGAGCAGTTCTTC
TRBV5-4	NA	TRBJ2-7	TRBD1	CASSSITGQGASYEQYF	TGTGCCAGCAGCTCTATCACGGGACAGGGGGCGTCCTACGAGCAGTACTTC
TRBV6-1	once	TRBJ1-2	TRBD1	CASSDLGRGRPRNYGYTF	TGTGCCAGCAGTGATCTGGGCAGGGGGCGCCCTAGGAACTATGGCTACACCTTC
TRBV2	NA	TRBJ1-2	TRBD1	CASSTRTGWGPYGYTF	TGTGCCAGCAGTACCCGGACAGGTTGGGGGCCCTATGGCTACACCTTC
TRBV24-1	NA	TRBJ2-5	TRBD1	CATGTEETQYF	TGTGCCACCGGGACAGAAGAGACCCAGTACTTC
TRBV12-3/TRBV12-4	NA	TRBJ1-1	NA	CASHREIATEAFF	TGTGCCAGCCACCGGGAGATCGCCACTGAAGCTTTCTTT
TRBV30	NA	TRBJ1-6	NA	CAWRRNSYNSPLHF	TGTGCCTGGCGGAGGAACTCCTATAATTCACCCCTCCACTTT
TRBV12-5	few	TRBJ1-3	NA	CASGLFGGGNTIYF	TGTGCTAGTGGTTTGTTCGGCGGAGGAAACACCATATATTTT
TRBV19	NA	TRBJ1-1	NA	CATRRERGGVTEAFF	TGTGCCACAAGGCGGGAGAGGGGGGGAGTCACTGAAGCTTTCTTT
TRBV7-9	NA	TRBJ1-2	NA	CASAGLEGYTF	TGTGCCAGCGCGGGGTTGGAAGGCTACACCTTC
TRBV6-5	NA	TRBJ1-4	NA	CASSYSGTGVNEKLFF	TGTGCCAGCAGTTACTCTGGCACCGGGGTTAATGAAAAACTGTTTTTT
TRBV20-1	once	TRBJ2-1	NA	CSASPGGRRYNEQFF	TGCAGTGCTAGTCCCGGGGGACGTCGCTACAATGAGCAGTTCTTC
TRBV19	NA	TRBJ2-5	NA	CASSTPPTGQETQYF	TGTGCCAGTAGTACCCCGCCGACAGGTCAAGAGACCCAGTACTTC
TRBV11-2	NA	TRBJ1-2	NA	CASSRQDYGYTF	TGTGCCAGCAGCCGACAGGACTATGGCTACACCTTC
TRBV6-1	NA	TRBJ1-2	NA	CASSEQTQSYGYTF	TGTGCCAGCAGTGAACAGACACAGAGCTATGGCTACACCTTC
TRBV5-1	NA	TRBJ2-1	TRBD2	CASSKGLAGPHEQFF	TGCGCCAGCAGCAAGGGACTAGCGGGACCCCATGAGCAGTTCTTC
TRBV4-1	NA	TRBJ1-1	NA	CASSQGLYGGWTEAFF	TGCGCCAGCAGCCAGGGACTCTACGGCGGTTGGACTGAAGCTTTCTTT
TRBV11-1	once	TRBJ2-2	NA	CASSQTDLNTGELFF	TGTGCCAGCAGCCAGACAGACCTGAACACCGGGGAGCTGTTTTTT
TRBV6-5	few	TRBJ1-2	TRBD1	CASSYIRTGGSYGYTF	TGTGCCAGCAGTTACATTAGGACAGGGGGTAGTTATGGCTACACCTTC
TRBV7-2	once	TRBJ2-3	NA	CASSLGPSTDTQYF	TGTGCCAGCAGCTTGGGGCCGAGCACAGATACGCAGTATTTT
TRBV11-2	NA	TRBJ2-5	TRBD1	CASRITGGQETQYF	TGTGCCAGCAGGATCACAGGGGGGCAAGAGACCCAGTACTTC
TRBV7-2	NA	TRBJ1-1	NA	CASSLVRPGEGAFF	TGTGCCAGCAGCTTAGTGCGCCCGGGGGAGGGAGCTTTCTTT
TRBV4-1	NA	TRBJ2-4	TRBD1	CASSHLGQLKNIQYF	TGCGCCAGCAGCCACCTGGGACAGCTCAAAAACATTCAGTACTTC
TRBV19	NA	TRBJ1-2	NA	CASSIAGYQGYGYTF	TGTGCCAGTAGTATAGCAGGGTACCAGGGCTATGGCTACACCTTC
TRBV4-1	NA	TRBJ1-4	TRBD1	CASSQDQGANGEKLFF	TGCGCCAGCAGCCAAGATCAGGGGGCAAATGGCGAAAAACTGTTTTTT
TRBV6-5	NA	TRBJ2-1	NA	CASSLSTGSYNEQFF	TGTGCCAGCAGTCTCTCGACCGGGTCCTACAATGAGCAGTTCTTC
TRBV5-1	NA	TRBJ2-3	TRBD2	CASSSLAGDSTDTQYF	TGCGCCAGCAGCTCACTAGCGGGGGATAGCACAGATACGCAGTATTTT
TRBV5-4	NA	TRBJ2-1	NA	CASSFISNEQFF	TGTGCCAGCAGCTTCATTAGCAATGAGCAGTTCTTC
TRBV5-1	NA	TRBJ1-6	NA	CASSLEGPGRAGPLHF	TGCGCCAGCAGCTTGGAAGGTCCCGGCAGGGCCGGTCCCCTCCACTTT
TRBV7-9	NA	TRBJ1-1	NA	CASSRSTEAFF	TGTGCCAGCAGCCGGAGCACTGAAGCTTTCTTT
TRBV27	NA	TRBJ1-1	NA	CASLSTDRVNTEAFF	TGTGCCAGCCTGTCGACAGACCGGGTGAACACTGAAGCTTTCTTT
TRBV6-5	NA	TRBJ2-6	TRBD1	CASSPDRAGANVLTF	TGTGCCAGCAGCCCCGACAGGGCAGGGGCCAACGTCCTGACTTTC
TRBV30	NA	TRBJ2-3	NA	CAWSVWGSGRSTDTQYF	TGTGCCTGGAGTGTATGGGGGAGCGGGCGTAGCACAGATACGCAGTATTTT
TRBV5-6	NA	TRBJ1-1	TRBD1	CASSLEGTAMAWAFF	TGTGCCAGCAGCTTGGAGGGGACAGCCATGGCGTGGGCTTTCTTT
TRBV7-2	NA	TRBJ2-7	TRBD2	CASSLVLAGAEQYF	TGTGCCAGCAGCTTAGTATTAGCGGGAGCCGAGCAGTACTTC
TRBV4-1	NA	TRBJ1-5	NA	CASSQDQGSNQPQHF	TGCGCCAGCAGCCAAGACCAGGGTAGCAATCAGCCCCAGCATTTT
TRBV7-2	NA	TRBJ2-1	TRBD2	CASSLRAGTRGFNEQFF	TGTGCCAGCAGCCTCAGGGCCGGGACTAGAGGGTTCAATGAGCAGTTCTTC
TRBV3-1/TRBV3-2	NA	TRBJ2-7	NA	CASSQDTSSAQEQYF	TGTGCCAGCAGCCAAGATACCTCTAGCGCTCAGGAGCAGTACTTC
TRBV7-9	NA	TRBJ2-7	NA	CASSSSGTLSEQYF	TGTGCCAGCAGCAGTTCCGGGACTCTCTCCGAGCAGTACTTC
TRBV29-1	NA	TRBJ2-1	NA	CSVTPGILGSEQFF	TGCAGCGTCACCCCGGGTATCCTAGGGAGTGAGCAGTTCTTC
TRBV14	NA	TRBJ2-3	TRBD2	CASSQGLATLSTDTQYF	TGTGCCAGCAGCCAAGGACTAGCCACCCTAAGCACAGATACGCAGTATTTT
TRBV28	NA	TRBJ1-3	TRBD1	CATRGQGGLTGNTIYF	TGTGCCACCCGGGGACAGGGTGGATTAACTGGAAACACCATATATTTT
TRBV7-2	NA	TRBJ2-1	NA	CASAAELGNEQFF	TGTGCCAGCGCCGCGGAGTTGGGCAATGAGCAGTTCTTC
TRBV19	NA	TRBJ1-1	NA	CARNFQGRTEAFF	TGTGCCAGAAACTTTCAGGGTCGCACTGAAGCTTTCTTT
TRBV5-1	NA	TRBJ1-4	NA	CASSFLGGTTNEKLFF	TGCGCCAGCAGCTTCCTGGGGGGGACAACTAATGAAAAACTGTTTTTT
TRBV6-1	NA	TRBJ2-2	NA	CASKGGGEWELFF	TGTGCCAGCAAAGGGGGGGGTGAGTGGGAGCTGTTTTTT
TRBV7-9	NA	TRBJ2-7	NA	CASSFTGIPEQYF	TGTGCCAGCAGCTTCACAGGGATTCCCGAGCAGTACTTC